Each of the 3 T cell receptor beta chains below was sequenced from the same sample in a study of shared clonotypes between healthy human individuals. As defined, naive CD8 cells were CD45RO-negative and positively selected for CCR7, with terminally differentiated effector memory CD45RA+ cells excluded. Method: immunoSEQ multiplex PCR; TCRdb's copy keeps in-frame clones and lacks some. Of about 2.1 million clones in the sample, under 95% were seen once. The material sequenced was naive CD8+ T cells from PBMCs. The receptor set was obtained from a man between 18 and 29 years old in good health. Some clones in this sample may be carry-over from other donors' samples.

Of note for this clone: In the same sample, other DNA sequences code for this CDR3. The V and J genes are TRBV13 and TRBJ2-7; D is possibly TRBD1 or TRBD2 (5 bases each). The CDR3 contains 15 residues. CDR1 is PRHDT, CDR2 FYEKMQ, per germline (reference sequence). Trimming stripped 5 bases from V and 0 bases from J, with 14 bases between. The CDR3 DNA reads as TGTGCCAGCAGCGGCCGGGACGGACCCTCCTACGAGCAGTACTTC. Translating it yields CASSGRDGPSYEQYF.

Concerning this clone itself: Different DNA sequences within this sample yield the same CDR3. The J gene is TRBJ2-1, the V gene TRBV9; the D call may be TRBD1 or TRBD2 (5 bases each). CDR1 and CDR2 (germline): SGDLS, YYNGEE. The CDR3 runs 12 residues. Trimming shortened V by 5 bases and J by 7 bases, and 10 bases separated the two germline ends. CDR3 residues: CASSGGGNEQFF. The CDR3 bases are TGTGCCAGCAGTGGGGGTGGAAATGAGCAGTTCTTC.

The chain employs TRBV21-1 and TRBJ2-7. TRBV21-1 has pseudogene status. This CDR3 comprises 10 residues. The CDR3 nucleotides read TGTGCCAGCAGCAATAGGGAGCAGTACTTC. Its translation is CASSNREQYF.